A single sample is the source of the 27 T cell receptor beta chains below, sequenced in a study of cytomegalovirus exposure and HLA in healthy donors. The PCR was carried out with 60 Vbeta primers and 13 Jbeta primers. The protocol was immunoSEQ multiplex PCR, while the TCRdb copy is restricted to in-frame clones and leaves out a portion. The table includes under 200,000 clones, approximately 86% detected once. Sequencing was done on a sample of PBMCs. Source of these receptors: a woman younger than 45 in good health and CMV-seronegative.

This chain uses TRBV7-8 with TRBJ2-5; TRBD2 aligns across 9 bases. The J call may not be correct, given that the DNA end is closer to TRBJ2-7. CDR1 is SGHVS and CDR2 is FQNEAQ in the germline V gene. The CDR3 loop spans 15 amino acids. The CDR3 sequence is CASSDPAGGSYEQYF. The CDR3 DNA follows: TGTGCCAGCAGCGACCCAGCGGGAGGTTCCTACGAGCAGTACTTC.

V is TRBV11-2 and J is TRBJ1-4, with TRBD1 matching 8 bases. Germline-derived CDR1 and CDR2 are SGHAT and FQNNGV. The CDR3 loop spans 16 amino acids. The J segment lost 5 bases and the V segment lost 3 bases, leaving 8 bases of the junction unmatched. CDR3 region: CASSFPGQGINEKLFF. In DNA, the CDR3 is TGTGCCAGCAGCTTCCCCGGACAGGGAATAAATGAAAAACTGTTTTTT.

The rearrangement joins TRBV2 to TRBJ2-2; 7 nucleotides align to TRBD2. V was pared by 7 bases and J by 5 bases, with 7 bases of the junction left unmatched. Germline CDR1 is SNHLY and CDR2 is FYNNEI. The CDR3 contains 14 residues. The CDR3 DNA is TGTGCCAGCATCAGCGGGACCTTGACCGGGGAGCTGTTTTTT. This encodes CASISGTLTGELFF.

The chain recombines TRBV2 with TRBJ1-2; D remains ambiguous. The CDR3 loop spans 19 amino acids. Germline CDR1 SNHLY, CDR2 FYNNEI. Trimming left V 1 base short and J 1 base short, with 22 bases between. CDR3 sequence: CASSEGFVAPEPFNYGYTF. The CDR3, as DNA: TGTGCCAGCAGTGAAGGGTTTGTGGCCCCCGAACCTTTTAACTATGGCTACACCTTC.

V usage is TRBV15 and J usage is TRBJ1-2; a weak D match, TRBD1 (5 bases). V was pared by 0 bases and J by 8 bases, with 22 bases between. The CDR3 loop spans 17 amino acids. In germline, CDR1 is LNHNV, CDR2 YYDKDF (reference sequence). The CDR3 protein is CATSREAATDPLSGYTF. The CDR3 nucleotides are TGTGCCACCAGCAGAGAGGCGGCGACAGACCCCTTGAGCGGCTACACCTTC.

The rearrangement uses TRBV5-1 and TRBJ2-4; TRBD1 agrees at 9 bases. Germline loops: CDR1 SGHRS, CDR2 YFSETQ. The CDR3 spans 15 residues. Trimming removed 5 bases from V and 8 bases from J; junction bases left unmatched: 11. The CDR3 here is CASRRDRVSEDIQYF. Written as DNA, the CDR3 is TGCGCCAGCAGACGGGACAGGGTCTCGGAGGACATTCAGTACTTC.

V is TRBV27 and J is TRBJ2-5, with TRBD1 matching 8 bases. The CDR3 is 16 amino acids. The germline CDR1 and CDR2 sequences are MNHEY and SMNVEV (reference sequence). Trimming removed 3 bases from V and 4 bases from J; junction bases left unmatched: 10. CDR3 loop: CASSLKRQGRSETQYF. In DNA form, the CDR3 reads TGTGCCAGCAGTTTGAAGCGACAGGGGCGGTCAGAGACCCAGTACTTC.

V gene TRBV19 combines with J gene TRBJ2-1; TRBD2 aligns across 9 bases. Germline CDR1 reads LNHDA; CDR2 reads SQIVND (reference sequence). This CDR3 has 18 residues. With 6 bases clipped from V and 1 base from J, the junction kept 13 bases outside the gene matches. CDR3: CASSPGPAGGRSYNEQFF. Here the CDR3 DNA reads TGTGCCAGTAGCCCCGGGCCAGCGGGAGGCCGATCCTACAATGAGCAGTTCTTC.

The chain employs TRBV6-5 and TRBJ2-7; 12 nucleotides line up with TRBD2. V gave up 5 bases and J gave up 3 bases; unmatched junction bases: 2. The CDR3 sequence is 14 residues long. Germline assignment: CDR1 MNHEY and CDR2 SVGAGI. For the CDR3, the DNA is TGTGCCAGCAGTACGGGACTAGCGGGCTACGAGCAGTACTTC. The encoded protein is CASSTGLAGYEQYF.

The chain recombines TRBV27 with TRBJ2-3; TRBD1 matches at 10 bases. Per germline, CDR1 MNHEY and CDR2 SMNVEV (reference sequence). The J segment lost 1 base and the V segment lost 5 bases, leaving 6 bases of the junction unmatched. The CDR3 loop spans 16 amino acids. CDR3 protein: CASSPRTGGGTDTQYF. CDR3 nucleotide sequence: TGTGCCAGCAGTCCTAGGACAGGGGGGGGCACAGATACGCAGTATTTT.

The chain carries TRBV4-2 and TRBJ1-4; TRBD1 matches 10 bases. The germline CDR1 and CDR2 sequences are LGHNA and YNFKEQ. This CDR3 spans 18 amino acids. J lost 3 bases, V lost 0 bases, and 7 bases had no gene match. As DNA, the CDR3 is TGTGCCAGCAGCCAAGATCTGGGGACAGGGGACTCTAATGAAAAACTGTTTTTT. It specifies CASSQDLGTGDSNEKLFF.

The chain couples TRBV2 to TRBJ2-6, with D hard to call. This CDR3 has 14 amino acids. The V gene lost 6 bases and the J gene lost 2 bases, with 8 bases spanning the gap. From germline, CDR1 is SNHLY and CDR2 FYNNEI. Here the CDR3 reads CASRGTTGANVLTF. In DNA, the CDR3 is TGTGCCAGCAGGGGCACGACTGGGGCCAACGTCCTGACTTTC.

The V call is TRBV7-9, the J call TRBJ2-7; 11 bases map to TRBD2. V lost 5 bases, J lost 1 base, and 10 bases stayed unmatched. The CDR3 is 17 residues long. CDR1 SEHNR and CDR2 FQNEAQ come from the germline V gene (reference sequence). The CDR3 reads CASSRWTSGSMSYEQYF. For the CDR3, the DNA is TGTGCCAGCAGCCGCTGGACTAGCGGGTCAATGTCCTACGAGCAGTACTTC.

The rearrangement links TRBV4-1 to TRBJ2-1, with TRBD2 matching over 11 bases. The trim removed 1 base at V and 9 bases at J, leaving 14 bases unmatched. In germline, CDR1 is MGHRA, CDR2 YSYEKL. The CDR3 runs to 18 residues. CDR3 amino acids: CASSQGGRLAGGQGEQFF. In DNA form, the CDR3 reads TGCGCCAGCAGCCAAGGAGGGCGGCTAGCGGGAGGCCAGGGTGAGCAGTTCTTC.

The chain carries TRBV18 and TRBJ2-1; D may be TRBD1 (5 bases). CDR1 KGHSH and CDR2 LQKENI come from the germline V gene. V lost 4 bases to trimming and J lost 9 bases, with 13 bases between them. This CDR3 contains 13 residues. CDR3 nucleotide sequence: TGTGCCAGCTCACAGGGGCAGTTGGGTGAGCAGTTCTTC. Translation: CASSQGQLGEQFF.

The chain uses TRBV18 and TRBJ1-1; 7 nucleotides line up with TRBD1. Germline V lookup: CDR1 KGHSH, CDR2 LQKENI. The V and J ends lost 3 bases and 1 base, in that order; junction bases with no gene match: 14. The CDR3 spans 18 residues. The CDR3: CASSPNLGGVGENTEAFF. In nucleotides, the CDR3 is TGTGCCAGCTCACCGAATCTAGGGGGCGTGGGCGAGAACACTGAAGCTTTCTTT.

This clone has more than one count but fewer than ten. The chain uses TRBV7-9 and TRBJ2-7; D call uncertain. The CDR3 consists of 13 residues. Between the trimmed V and J ends, which lost 5 bases and 7 bases, there was a span of 15 bases. In germline, CDR1 is SEHNR, CDR2 FQNEAQ (reference sequence). The CDR3, as DNA: TGTGCCAGCAGCCCTATCATCGACGGGGAGCAGTACTTC. The encoded protein is CASSPIIDGEQYF. Drawing the rest from reference TRBV7-9 and TRBJ2-7, the complete variable domain is DTGVSQNPRHKITKRGQNVTFRCDPISEHNRLYWYRQTLGQGPEFLTYFQNEAQLEKSRLLSDRFSAERPKGSFSTLEIQRTEQGDSAMYLCASSPIIDGEQYFGPGTRLTVT.

The chain joins TRBV18 to TRBJ2-7; TRBD2 might be the D (6 bases). Germline V gene lookup returns CDR1 KGHSH and CDR2 LQKENI. Deletions cut 0 bases from V and 4 bases from J, with 7 bases between. The CDR3 consists of 13 residues. The chain's CDR3 is CASSPPSGYEQYF. The CDR3 DNA reads TGTGCCAGCTCACCACCAAGCGGGTACGAGCAGTACTTC.

The chain is built from TRBV29-1 and TRBJ2-7; maybe TRBD2 (5 bases). V was cut by 4 bases and J by 2 bases, with 15 bases left in between. Germline CDR1 and CDR2: SQVTM and ANQGSEA. The CDR3 loop spans 14 amino acids. CDR3 nucleotide sequence: TGCAGCGTTGCGGGTAGCGCGACACCCTACGAGCAGTACTTC. This codes for CSVAGSATPYEQYF.

The chain couples TRBV6-6 to TRBJ2-3; weak D call: TRBD2 (5 bases). In germline, CDR1 is MNHNY, CDR2 SVGAGI (reference sequence). The CDR3 contains 14 residues. The V and J ends lost 0 bases and 3 bases respectively, with 7 bases between them. CDR3 coding DNA: TGTGCCAGCAGTTACTCGAGGGCGACAGATACGCAGTATTTT. Protein: CASSYSRATDTQYF.

Concerning this clone itself: The junction departs from germline at one end; a sequencing error may be responsible. This same CDR3 is encoded by further DNA sequences in the sample. The rearrangement joins TRBV11-2 to TRBJ2-7; no clear D gene. Germline loops: CDR1 SGHAT, CDR2 FQNNGV. The CDR3 covers 11 residues. The CDR3 DNA follows: TGTGCCAGCAGCCCATCCTATGAGCAGTACTTC. This codes for CASSPSYEQYF.

The rearrangement joins TRBV7-9 to TRBJ2-1; the D gene is possibly TRBD2 (5 bases). Germline assignment: CDR1 SEHNR and CDR2 FQNEAQ (reference sequence). The V end lost 7 bases, the J end lost 5 bases, and 15 bases lay between the germline ends. This CDR3 has 14 amino acids. For the CDR3, the DNA is TGTGCCAGCACGGCGGGCCCCAGGAACAATGAGCAGTTCTTC. Amino acids: CASTAGPRNNEQFF.

The genes are TRBV11-2 and TRBJ2-3, with 7 positions matching TRBD1. Germline trimming cut 1 base from V and 6 bases from J; bases unmatched to any gene: 4. Germline CDR1 and CDR2: SGHAT and FQNNGV. There are 14 residues in the CDR3. The chain's CDR3 is CASSLGIRGDTQYF. In DNA, the CDR3 is TGTGCCAGCAGCTTAGGAATCAGGGGGGATACGCAGTATTTT.

The V and J genes are TRBV7-6 and TRBJ1-1, with D unclear. The V end lost 1 base, the J end lost 5 bases, and 14 bases lay between the germline ends. The CDR3 is 15 amino acids. Looked up from germline, CDR1 is SGHVS and CDR2 is FNYEAQ. CDR3 nucleotides: TGTGCCAGCAGCTTAGAAATCGGGAGGCGGACTGAAGCTTTCTTT. Translated, it gives CASSLEIGRRTEAFF.

The J gene is TRBJ2-7, the V gene TRBV19; 11 bases line up with TRBD2. Germline V gene data show CDR1 as LNHDA and CDR2 as SQIVND (reference sequence). After removal of 4 bases from V and 1 base from J, the junction contained 6 bases not matched to a gene. The CDR3 has 16 residues. The CDR3 region is CASSTPGTSGSYEQYF. CDR3 nucleotides: TGTGCCAGTAGTACACCCGGGACTAGCGGTTCCTACGAGCAGTACTTC.

This clone was seen only once. The chain employs TRBV6-6 and TRBJ2-5; TRBD1 is a possible D gene (6 bases). The better agreement between TRBJ2-7 and the DNA end casts doubt on the J call. Germline assignment: CDR1 MNHNY and CDR2 SVGAGI (reference sequence). This CDR3 has 16 amino acids. Here the CDR3 DNA reads TGTGCCAGCAGTAGGGGGTACTTTGGGCAGACCTACGAGCAGTACTTC. Its translation is CASSRGYFGQTYEQYF.

The chain joins TRBV7-9 to TRBJ1-5; 9 bases are a match to TRBD1. The junction had 8 bases not matched to a gene; V was cut back by 3 bases and J by 5 bases. Germline V gives CDR1 SEHNR, CDR2 FQNEAQ (reference sequence). CDR3 length equals 16 residues. The DNA of the CDR3 is TGTGCCAGCAGCTTTGGACAGGGGAATTTAGATCAGCCCCAGCATTTT. It codes for CASSFGQGNLDQPQHF.